These T cell receptor beta chains were read from a single sample in a study of vaccination and CD4 T cells after COVID-19. No antigens are known for them. Each CDR3 protein gets one entry after TCRdb re-called the PCR reads with MiXCR. The sample carries about 20,000 distinct CDR3 sequences, under 30% recorded once. Sequenced: cultured CD4+ T cells from blood. These receptors were collected from a human donor with COVID-19. The CDR3 runs from the conserved cysteine through the conserved F or W. Fields, in order: V gene, D gene, J gene, clone size, CDR3 protein, CDR3 DNA. A D gene is named only where the DNA matches it firmly. Part of the rows lack a size; the others show once, few, many or a class for expanded clones.

TRBV27,TRBD1,TRBJ1-2,few,CASSLLGQGAYGYTF,TGTGCCAGCAGTTTGTTGGGACAGGGGGCGTATGGCTACACCTTC
TRBV10-1,TRBD1,TRBJ1-4,.,CASGTAEKLFF,TGCGCCAGCGGGACAGCAGAAAAACTGTTTTTT
TRBV11-3,TRBD1,TRBJ2-5,.,CASSPTGAWETQYF,TGTGCCAGCAGCCCTACAGGGGCCTGGGAGACCCAGTACTTC
TRBV29-1,TRBD1,TRBJ1-1,.,CSAPRTGIAEAFF,TGCAGCGCCCCTCGGACAGGGATCGCTGAAGCTTTCTTT
TRBV2,.,TRBJ2-7,medium-sized,CASSEQAGPSYEQYF,TGTGCCAGCAGTGAACAGGCGGGGCCGTCCTACGAGCAGTACTTC
TRBV6-2/TRBV6-3,.,TRBJ1-2,.,CASTNGGGKVGYTF,TGTGCCAGCACCAACGGAGGAGGGAAGGTTGGCTACACCTTC
TRBV28,.,TRBJ1-1,few,CAAKDTEAFF,TGTGCCGCAAAGGACACTGAAGCTTTCTTT
TRBV5-1,.,TRBJ2-2,few,CASSLGGSGELFF,TGCGCCAGCAGCTTGGGTGGATCCGGGGAGCTGTTTTTT
TRBV7-6,TRBD1,TRBJ1-4,.,CASSRAPPGQGSNEKLFF,TGTGCCAGCAGCCGCGCCCCACCGGGACAGGGCTCTAATGAAAAACTGTTTTTT
TRBV5-4,.,TRBJ2-5,few,CASSLGGYYTQYF,TGTGCCAGCAGCTTGGGTGGCTACTACACCCAGTACTTC
TRBV9,.,TRBJ1-2,.,CASSVRPGNGYTF,TGTGCCAGCAGCGTTCGCCCAGGGAATGGCTACACCTTC
TRBV7-2,.,TRBJ1-1,.,CASSLGRAPNTEAFF,TGTGCCAGCAGCTTAGGAAGGGCTCCGAACACTGAAGCTTTCTTT
TRBV12-3/TRBV12-4,TRBD1,TRBJ1-2,.,CASSGQALVGYTF,TGTGCCAGCAGCGGACAGGCCCTGGTCGGCTACACCTTC
TRBV5-8,TRBD1,TRBJ1-2,few,CASSSGTGLDGYTF,TGTGCCAGCAGTTCCGGGACAGGGCTGGATGGCTACACCTTC
TRBV20-1,TRBD1,TRBJ1-6,.,CSAATGDYNSPLHF,TGCAGTGCTGCTACAGGGGACTATAATTCACCCCTCCACTTT
TRBV24-1,.,TRBJ1-1,few,CATSDQGNTEAFF,TGTGCCACCAGTGATCAGGGGAACACTGAAGCTTTCTTT
TRBV9,TRBD2,TRBJ2-7,few,CASSVNQAAGGSYEQYF,TGTGCCAGCAGCGTCAACCAAGCGGCGGGGGGTTCCTACGAGCAGTACTTC
TRBV19,.,TRBJ1-2,few,CASSIEGGSYGYTF,TGTGCCAGTAGTATAGAGGGGGGCTCCTATGGCTACACCTTC
TRBV5-4,TRBD1,TRBJ1-3,few,CASSLLGQGTPGNTIYF,TGTGCCAGCAGCTTGCTTGGACAGGGGACCCCTGGAAACACCATATATTTT
TRBV2,.,TRBJ1-3,.,CASRGDHNSGNTIYF,TGTGCCAGCAGGGGGGACCATAACTCTGGAAACACCATATATTTT
TRBV5-3,.,TRBJ1-1,.,CASSLGSNTEAFF,TGTGCCAGCAGCTTAGGGTCGAACACTGAAGCTTTCTTT
TRBV18,TRBD1,TRBJ2-3,few,CASSPRDRVKNTQYF,TGTGCCAGCTCACCAAGGGACAGGGTGAAAAATACGCAGTATTTT
TRBV4-1,TRBD1,TRBJ2-7,.,CASSQFAGTGPYEQYF,TGCGCCAGCAGCCAATTTGCCGGGACAGGGCCCTACGAGCAGTACTTC